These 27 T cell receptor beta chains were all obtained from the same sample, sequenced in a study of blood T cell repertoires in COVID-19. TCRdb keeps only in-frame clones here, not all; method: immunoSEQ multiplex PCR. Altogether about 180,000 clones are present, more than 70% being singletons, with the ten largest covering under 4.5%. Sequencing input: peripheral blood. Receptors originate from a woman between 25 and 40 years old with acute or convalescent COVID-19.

CDR3 amino acids: CASSLIDSGFNSPLHF. CDR3 bases: TGTGCCAGCAGTTTAATTGATTCAGGCTTCAATTCACCCCTCCACTTT. This chain uses TRBV28 with TRBJ1-6; D unclear. Trimming removed 2 bases from V and 7 bases from J, with 15 bases in between. Germline assignment: CDR1 MDHEN and CDR2 SYDVKM. CDR3 size: 16 residues.

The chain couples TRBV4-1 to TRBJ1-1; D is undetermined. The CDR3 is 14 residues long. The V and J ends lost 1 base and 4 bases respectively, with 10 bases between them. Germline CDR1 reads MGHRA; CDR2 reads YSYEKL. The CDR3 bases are TGCGCCAGCAGCCAAGGCCCCCGCGGCACTGAAGCTTTCTTT. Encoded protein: CASSQGPRGTEAFF.

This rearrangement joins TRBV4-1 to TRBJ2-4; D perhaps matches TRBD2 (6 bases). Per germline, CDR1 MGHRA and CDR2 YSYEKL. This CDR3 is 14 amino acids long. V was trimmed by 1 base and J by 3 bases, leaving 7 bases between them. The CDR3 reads CASSQVEGKNIQYF. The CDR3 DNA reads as TGCGCCAGCAGCCAAGTGGAGGGCAAAAACATTCAGTACTTC.

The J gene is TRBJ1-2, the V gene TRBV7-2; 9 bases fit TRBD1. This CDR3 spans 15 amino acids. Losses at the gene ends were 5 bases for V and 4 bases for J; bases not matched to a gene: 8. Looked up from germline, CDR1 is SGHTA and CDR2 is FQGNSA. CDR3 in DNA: TGTGCCAGCAGCCCCCCCGGGACAGGGCGCTATGGCTACACCTTC. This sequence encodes CASSPPGTGRYGYTF.

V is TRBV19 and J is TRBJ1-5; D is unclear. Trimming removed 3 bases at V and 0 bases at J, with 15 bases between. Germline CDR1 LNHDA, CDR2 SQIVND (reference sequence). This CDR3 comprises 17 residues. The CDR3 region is CASSIFFGESSNQPQHF. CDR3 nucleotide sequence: TGTGCCAGTAGTATTTTCTTTGGTGAGTCTAGCAATCAGCCCCAGCATTTT.

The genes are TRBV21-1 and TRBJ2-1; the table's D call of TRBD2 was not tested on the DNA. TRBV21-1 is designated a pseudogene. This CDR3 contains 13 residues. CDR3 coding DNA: TGTGCCAGCGCCTGGCGGGAGGTGAATGAGCAGTTCTTC. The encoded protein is CASAWREVNEQFF.

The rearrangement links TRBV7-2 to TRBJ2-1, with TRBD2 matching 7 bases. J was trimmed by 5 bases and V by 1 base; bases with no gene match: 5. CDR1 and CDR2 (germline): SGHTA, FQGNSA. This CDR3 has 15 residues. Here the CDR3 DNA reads TGTGCCAGCAGCTTAGGCGGGAGAGCCAACAATGAGCAGTTCTTC. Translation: CASSLGGRANNEQFF.

Here the CDR3 DNA reads TGTGCCAGTAGTTTCTCGGGAGTGACAACCGGGGAGCTGTTTTTT. The encoded protein is CASSFSGVTTGELFF. The V and J genes are TRBV19 and TRBJ2-2, with D perhaps matching TRBD2 (6 bases). V was cut by 5 bases and J by 5 bases, with 15 bases left in between. The germline V gene encodes CDR1 LNHDA and CDR2 SQIVND (reference sequence). This CDR3 has 15 amino acids.

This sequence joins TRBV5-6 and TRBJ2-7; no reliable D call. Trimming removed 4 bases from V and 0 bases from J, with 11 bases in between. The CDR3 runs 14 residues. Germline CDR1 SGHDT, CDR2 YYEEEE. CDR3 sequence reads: CASSPMMSSYEQYF. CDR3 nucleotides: TGTGCCAGCAGCCCAATGATGAGCTCCTACGAGCAGTACTTC.

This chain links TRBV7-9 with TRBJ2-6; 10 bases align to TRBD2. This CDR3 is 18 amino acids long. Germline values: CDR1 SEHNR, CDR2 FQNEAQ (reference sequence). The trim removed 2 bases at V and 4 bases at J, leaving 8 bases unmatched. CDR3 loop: CASSLLAGDLLGANVLTF. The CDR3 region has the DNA TGTGCCAGCAGCTTACTAGCGGGAGATCTCTTGGGGGCCAACGTCCTGACTTTC.

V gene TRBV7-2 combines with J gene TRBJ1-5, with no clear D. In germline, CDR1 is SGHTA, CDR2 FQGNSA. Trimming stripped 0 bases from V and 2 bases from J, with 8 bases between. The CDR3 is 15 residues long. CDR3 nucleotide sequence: TGTGCCAGCAGCTTAGCGGCCCAGGGCAATCAGCCCCAGCATTTT. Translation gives CASSLAAQGNQPQHF.

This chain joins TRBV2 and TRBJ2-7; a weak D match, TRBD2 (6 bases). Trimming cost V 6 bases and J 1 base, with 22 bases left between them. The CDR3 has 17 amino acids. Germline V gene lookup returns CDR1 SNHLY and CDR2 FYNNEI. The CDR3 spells CASRKPLGAGHSYEQYF. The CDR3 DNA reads TGTGCCAGCAGGAAACCTTTAGGAGCGGGCCATTCCTACGAGCAGTACTTC.

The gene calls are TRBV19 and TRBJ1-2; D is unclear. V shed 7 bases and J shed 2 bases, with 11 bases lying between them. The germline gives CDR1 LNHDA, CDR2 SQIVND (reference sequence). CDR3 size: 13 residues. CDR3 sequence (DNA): TGTGCCAGTAAGAGGGAGAAGAACTATGGCTACACCTTC. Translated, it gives CASKREKNYGYTF.

The CDR3 DNA follows: TGTGCCAGCAGCCCTGGCGGTGGAAACACCATATATTTT. Amino acids: CASSPGGGNTIYF. The chain uses TRBV7-2 and TRBJ1-3; D ambiguous. The CDR3 is made up of 13 amino acids. Germline V gene sequence: CDR1 SGHTA, CDR2 FQGNSA. V gave up 5 bases and J gave up 3 bases, with 8 bases separating them.

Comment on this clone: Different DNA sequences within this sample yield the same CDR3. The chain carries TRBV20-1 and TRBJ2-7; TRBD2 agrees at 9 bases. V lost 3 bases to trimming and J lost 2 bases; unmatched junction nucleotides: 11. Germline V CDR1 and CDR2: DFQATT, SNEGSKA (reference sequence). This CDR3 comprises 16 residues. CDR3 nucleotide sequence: TGCAGTGCTAGTGTTATAGCGGGAGCGACAGCCTACGAGCAGTACTTC. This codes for CSASVIAGATAYEQYF.

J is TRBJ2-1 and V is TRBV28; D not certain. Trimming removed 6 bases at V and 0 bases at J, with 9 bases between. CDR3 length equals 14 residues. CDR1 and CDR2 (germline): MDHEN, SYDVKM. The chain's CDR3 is CASSPRSSYNEQFF. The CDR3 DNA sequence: TGTGCCAGCAGCCCCCGGAGCTCCTACAATGAGCAGTTCTTC.

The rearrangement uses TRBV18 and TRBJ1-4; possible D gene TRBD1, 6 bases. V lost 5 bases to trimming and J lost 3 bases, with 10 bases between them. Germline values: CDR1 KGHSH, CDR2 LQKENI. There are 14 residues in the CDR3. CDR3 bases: TGTGCCAGCTCAGCCGACAGGTCTAATGAAAAACTGTTTTTT. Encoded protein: CASSADRSNEKLFF.

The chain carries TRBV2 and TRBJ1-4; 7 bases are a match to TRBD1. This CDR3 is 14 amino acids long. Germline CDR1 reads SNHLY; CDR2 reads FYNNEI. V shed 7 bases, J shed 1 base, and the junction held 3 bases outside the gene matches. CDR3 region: CASNNRGTNEKLFF. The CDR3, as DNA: TGTGCCAGCAATAACAGGGGAACTAATGAAAAACTGTTTTTT.

The CDR3 nucleotides are TGTGCTAGTGGTCTACGACAGGACCAGACCCAGTACTTC. Its translation: CASGLRQDQTQYF. This chain joins TRBV12-5 and TRBJ2-5, with D possibly being TRBD1 (6 bases). V lost 5 bases and J lost 6, with 13 bases in between. CDR1 and CDR2 from the germline V gene are LGHNT and FRNRAP. CDR3 size: 13 residues.

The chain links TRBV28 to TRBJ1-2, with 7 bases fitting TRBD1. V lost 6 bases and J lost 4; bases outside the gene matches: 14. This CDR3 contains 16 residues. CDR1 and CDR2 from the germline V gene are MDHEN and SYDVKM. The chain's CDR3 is CASSPNRNRGFYGYTF. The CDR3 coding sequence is TGTGCCAGCAGCCCTAACCGAAACAGGGGTTTCTATGGCTACACCTTC.

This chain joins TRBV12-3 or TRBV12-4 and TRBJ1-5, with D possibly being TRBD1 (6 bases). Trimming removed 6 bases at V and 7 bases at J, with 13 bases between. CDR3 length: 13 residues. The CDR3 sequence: CASSPNREQPQHF. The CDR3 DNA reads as TGTGCCAGCAGCCCCAACAGGGAACAGCCCCAGCATTTT.

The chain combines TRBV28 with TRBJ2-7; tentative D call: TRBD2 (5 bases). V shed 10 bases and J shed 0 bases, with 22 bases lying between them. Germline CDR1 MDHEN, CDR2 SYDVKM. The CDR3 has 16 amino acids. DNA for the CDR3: TGTGCCACCTCCCGGCCCGGAGCGGAAAGCTCCTACGAGCAGTACTTC. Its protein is CATSRPGAESSYEQYF. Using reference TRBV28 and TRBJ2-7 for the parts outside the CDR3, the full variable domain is DVKVTQSSRYLVKRTGEKVFLECVQDMDHENMFWYRQDPGLGLRLIYFSYDVKMKEKGDIPEGYSVSREKKERFSLILESASTNQTSMYLCATSRPGAESSYEQYFGPGTRLTVT.

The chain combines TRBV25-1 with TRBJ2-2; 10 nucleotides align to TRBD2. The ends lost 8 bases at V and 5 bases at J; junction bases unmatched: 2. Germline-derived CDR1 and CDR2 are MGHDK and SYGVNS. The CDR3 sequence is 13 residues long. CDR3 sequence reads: CASFSGRTGELFF. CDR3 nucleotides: TGTGCCAGCTTTAGCGGGAGGACCGGGGAGCTGTTTTTT.

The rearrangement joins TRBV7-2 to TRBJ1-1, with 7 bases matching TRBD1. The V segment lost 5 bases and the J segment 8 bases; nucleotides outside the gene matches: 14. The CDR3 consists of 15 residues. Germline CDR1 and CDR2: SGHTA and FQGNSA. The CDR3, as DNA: TGTGCCAGCAGCCGGGACAGAAGCGGTTCAAGGGAAGCTTTCTTT. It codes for CASSRDRSGSREAFF.

The CDR3 loop is CASSWGTGDEQYF. The CDR3 DNA is TGTGCCAGCAGCTGGGGGACAGGGGACGAGCAGTACTTC. The rearrangement uses TRBV3-1 (or the pseudogene TRBV3-2) and TRBJ2-7, with TRBD1 matching over 10 bases. Looked up from germline, CDR1 is LGHDT and CDR2 is YNNKEL (reference sequence). The CDR3 covers 13 residues. J lost 5 bases, V lost 5 bases, and 3 bases had no gene match.

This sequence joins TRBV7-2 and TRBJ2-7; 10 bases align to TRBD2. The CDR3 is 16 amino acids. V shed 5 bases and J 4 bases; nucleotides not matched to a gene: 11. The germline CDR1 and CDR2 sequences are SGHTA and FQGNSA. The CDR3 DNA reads TGTGCCAGCAGCCTTACTAGGACTAGCGGCGGTTACGAGCAGTACTTC. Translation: CASSLTRTSGGYEQYF.

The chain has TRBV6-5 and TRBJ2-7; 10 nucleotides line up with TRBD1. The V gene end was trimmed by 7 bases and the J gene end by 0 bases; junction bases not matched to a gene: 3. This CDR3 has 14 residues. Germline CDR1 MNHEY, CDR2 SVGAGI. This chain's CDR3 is CASTWTGGSYEQYF. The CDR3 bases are TGTGCCAGCACTTGGACAGGGGGCTCCTACGAGCAGTACTTC.